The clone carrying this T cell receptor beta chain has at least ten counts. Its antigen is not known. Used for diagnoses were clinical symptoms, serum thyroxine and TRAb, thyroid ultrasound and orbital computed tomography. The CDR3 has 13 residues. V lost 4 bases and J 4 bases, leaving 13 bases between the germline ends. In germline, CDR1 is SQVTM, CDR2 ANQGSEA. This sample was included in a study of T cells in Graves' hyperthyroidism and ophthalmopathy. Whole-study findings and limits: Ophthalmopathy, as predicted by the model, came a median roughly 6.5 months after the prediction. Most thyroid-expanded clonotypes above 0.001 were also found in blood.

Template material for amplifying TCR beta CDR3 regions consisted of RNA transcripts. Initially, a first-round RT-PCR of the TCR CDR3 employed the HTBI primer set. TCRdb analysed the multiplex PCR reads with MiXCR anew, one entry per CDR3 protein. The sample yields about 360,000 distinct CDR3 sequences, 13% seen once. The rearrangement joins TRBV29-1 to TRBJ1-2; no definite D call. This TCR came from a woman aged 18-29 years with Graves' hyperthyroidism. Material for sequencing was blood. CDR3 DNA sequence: TGCAGCGTTGTATCCGGATCGGGCTATGGCTACACCTTC. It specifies CSVVSGSGYGYTF.